This T cell receptor (beta chain) was sequenced for a study of blood T cells in healthy people across ages (dated by TCRdb to the mid-2010s). Regarding the complete study: In model experiments, roughly one uniquely barcoded TCR beta cDNA molecule per two T cells was captured by template switching. The study measured age-related changes in TCR beta repertoire diversity using deep sequencing normalized with unique cDNA molecular identifiers. To avoid experimental bias, donors of different ages were distributed randomly across sequencing lanes. Using the same blood draw, the study looked at two additional independent replicas of 1 million unique cDNA reads for two donors, one aged 18 to 29 and the other aged 80 or older. Four age groups were formed from the donors: young (average around 15 years), middle-aged (around 41), aged (roughly 58) and long-lived (around 80). Paper-wide results and their limitations: Observed TCR beta diversity per million T cells fell roughly linearly with age, and a significant reduction was already apparent by age roughly 40. The long-lived group showed more naive CD4+ T cells, fewer expanded clones and increased TCR diversity than the aged group, suggesting age selection. A strong correlation was found between observed TCR beta diversity and the percentage of naive T cells measured by flow cytometry. Because the CMV infection status of the donors was unknown, age-related changes in expanded clonotypes may potentially have been confounded. Conclusive comparison of naive and antigen-experienced compartments was prevented by the profiling of bulk unsorted PBMCs. Estimates of total diversity based on one million sequenced T cells were considered lower bounds and underestimates.

Inclusive of the bounding cysteine and phenylalanine, the CDR3 is 14 residues long. Left in the record is the CDR3 DNA by itself, 42 bases read in frame from the first base. The V end loses 2 bases and the J end loses 9 bases, and a stretch of 14 bases separates them. The germline V gene specifies MNHEY as CDR1 and SVGAGI as CDR2. Donors were a few dozen systemically healthy Caucasian individuals from Russia aged roughly 6 to 100 years. Each donor gave approximately 9.3 milliliters of peripheral blood, collected into EDTA-treated Vacutainer tubes. PBMCs were isolated by Ficoll-Paque density-gradient centrifugation, with at least 7 million obtained per sample. Trizol reagent was used to extract total RNA from PBMCs, with at least 5 micrograms per sample. For every donor, an aliquot of PBMCs went through flow cytometry to measure the percentages of naive CD45RAhigh/CD27high T cells. Of note for this clonotype: Its antigen remains undetermined. The input lacks base qualities; no much larger clone sits a single base away.

Library preparation used 5' RACE. Sequencing was carried out with an Illumina HiSeq 2500. The second PCR ran for roughly 6 to 11 cycles and used a J-beta primer mix along with a sample-barcoded 5' primer. A unique molecular identifier was introduced onto each TCR beta cDNA molecule by a template-switch 5' adaptor carrying 12 random nucleotides. Each sample yielded at least 3 million CDR3-containing paired-end reads. First-strand cDNA synthesis was performed from all RNA using the Mint cDNA synthesis kit, with priming by a TRBC-specific oligonucleotide. All cDNA was treated with uracil-DNA glycosylase and then went through a first 18-cycle PCR with the universal primers M1SS and BC2_uni_R. The paper's processing steps were these. Normalization of each sample was performed by random selection of 1 million high-quality reads, each carrying a distinct molecular identifier. Instead of being binned into consensus sequences, reads with shared molecular identifiers were discarded. MiTCR, set to a Q25 quality threshold and the strictest error-elimination algorithm, was used for CDR3 identification, clonotype clustering and error correction. A nonparametric unseen species model using Euler transformation provided a lower-bound estimate of total TCR beta diversity. Using fastp trimming at Q25 and MiXCR clonotype assembly, TCRdb reanalyzed the public sequencing data and kept in-frame beta chains. CDR3 protein sequences are deduplicated, and each keeps its most common genes and DNA. TCRdb, not the original authors, processed these V and J calls. In this sample the table shows about 940,000 distinct CDR3 sequences, roughly 48% of which occur a single time. The top ten hold around 15% of the sample.

The sample taken for sequencing was blood. The rearranged segments are TRBV6-5 and TRBJ2-1, with TRBD1 tentatively as D gene (5 bases match). The receptor comes from a man aged 30-40 years in good health. The CDR3 region reads CASSYDRTRGEQFF. The sequenced DNA: TGTGCCAGCAGTTACGACAGAACACGCGGTGAGCAGTTCTTC.